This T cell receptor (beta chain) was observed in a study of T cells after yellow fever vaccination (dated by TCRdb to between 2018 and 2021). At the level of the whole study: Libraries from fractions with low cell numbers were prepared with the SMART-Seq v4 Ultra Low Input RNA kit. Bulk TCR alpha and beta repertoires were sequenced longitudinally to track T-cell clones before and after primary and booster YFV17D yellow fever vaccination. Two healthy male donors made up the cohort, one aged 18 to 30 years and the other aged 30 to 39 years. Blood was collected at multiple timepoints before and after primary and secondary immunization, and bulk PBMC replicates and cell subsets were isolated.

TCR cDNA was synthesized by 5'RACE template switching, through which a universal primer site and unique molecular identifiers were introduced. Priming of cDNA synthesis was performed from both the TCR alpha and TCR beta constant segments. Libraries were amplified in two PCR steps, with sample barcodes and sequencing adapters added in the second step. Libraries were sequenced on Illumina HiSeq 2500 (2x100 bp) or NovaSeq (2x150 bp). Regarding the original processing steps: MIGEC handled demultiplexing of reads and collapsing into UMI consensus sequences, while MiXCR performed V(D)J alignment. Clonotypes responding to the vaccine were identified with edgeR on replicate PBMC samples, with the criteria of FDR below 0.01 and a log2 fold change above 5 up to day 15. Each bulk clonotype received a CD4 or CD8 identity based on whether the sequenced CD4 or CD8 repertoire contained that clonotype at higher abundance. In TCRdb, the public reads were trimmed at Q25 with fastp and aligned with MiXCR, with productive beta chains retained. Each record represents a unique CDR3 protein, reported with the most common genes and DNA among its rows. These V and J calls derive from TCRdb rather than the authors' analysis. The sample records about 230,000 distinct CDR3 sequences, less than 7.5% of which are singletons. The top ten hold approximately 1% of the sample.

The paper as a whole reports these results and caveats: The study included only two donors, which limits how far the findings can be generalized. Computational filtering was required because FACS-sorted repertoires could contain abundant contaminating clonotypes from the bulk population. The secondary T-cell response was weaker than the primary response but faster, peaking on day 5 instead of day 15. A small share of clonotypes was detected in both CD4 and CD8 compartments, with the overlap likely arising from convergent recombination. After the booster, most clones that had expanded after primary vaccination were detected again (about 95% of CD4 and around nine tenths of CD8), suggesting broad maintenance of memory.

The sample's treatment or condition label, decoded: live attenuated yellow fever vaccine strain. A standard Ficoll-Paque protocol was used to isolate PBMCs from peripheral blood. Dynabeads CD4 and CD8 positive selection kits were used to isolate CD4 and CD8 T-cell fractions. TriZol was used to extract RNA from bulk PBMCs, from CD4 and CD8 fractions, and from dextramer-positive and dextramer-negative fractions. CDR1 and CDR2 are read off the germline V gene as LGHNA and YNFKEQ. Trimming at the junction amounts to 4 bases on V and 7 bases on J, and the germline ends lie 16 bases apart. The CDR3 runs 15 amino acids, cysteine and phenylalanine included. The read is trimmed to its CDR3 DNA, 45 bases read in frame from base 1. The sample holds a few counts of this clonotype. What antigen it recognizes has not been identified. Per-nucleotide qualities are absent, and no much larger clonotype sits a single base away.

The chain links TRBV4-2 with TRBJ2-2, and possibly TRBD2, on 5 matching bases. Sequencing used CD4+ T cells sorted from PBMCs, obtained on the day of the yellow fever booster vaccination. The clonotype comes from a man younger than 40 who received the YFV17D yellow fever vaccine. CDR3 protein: CASSLPRGNNGELFF. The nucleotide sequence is TGTGCCAGCAGCCTACCACGAGGGAATAACGGGGAGCTGTTTTTT.